The entry below gives a single T cell receptor (beta chain) sequence along with its context. In this sample, this clonotype turned up many times. The specificity of this receptor is unknown. No much larger clone is present one base from it, and per-base qualities are unavailable. This entry belongs to a study of neurological immune-mediated disorders (dated by TCRdb to the late 2010s). Concerning the study at large: The study compared peripheral blood TCR-beta repertoires of HTLV-I-associated myelopathy (HAM/TSP) patients, multiple sclerosis patients and healthy controls using UMI-based sequencing. The roughly 110 TCR-beta libraries covered PBMC samples along with longitudinal samples, technical triplicates, and paired sorted CD4+ and CD8+ T-cell subsets. The cohort was made up of 60 to 75 subjects, consisting of roughly 14 HAM/TSP patients, some 34 multiple sclerosis patients and 20 healthy controls. The investigation overall reported the following: Across subjects, expanded clones never shared an identical CDR3 amino acid sequence, which suggests that the TCR-beta repertoires in every group were private. The highest TCR clonal expansion was observed in HAM/TSP patients, whereas the lowest was observed in MS patients, even when compared with healthy controls.

V drops 2 bases and J drops 2 bases, leaving 16 bases in between. The germline V gene (reference sequence) sets CDR1 to DFQATT and CDR2 to SNEGSKA. The CDR3 measures 15 amino acids from cysteine to phenylalanine. Of the read, only the CDR3 DNA is kept; its 45 bases are in frame from base 1. The healthy controls were volunteers from a blood bank in Maryland, USA. Unsorted PBMC libraries were generated from 2 million PBMCs stored in RNAlater at -80 °C until RNA extraction. Peripheral blood was subjected to Ficoll-Hypaque density gradient centrifugation to isolate PBMCs, which were then cryopreserved in liquid nitrogen. cDNA was synthesized by template-switch 5'RACE using a primer carrying a 10-nucleotide random unique molecular identifier by which each TCR transcript was tagged. Every sequencing run covered 15-18 subjects and yielded more than 170 million TCR-beta sequences. The RNeasy kit was used to extract total RNA. Using the KAPA Real-time Library Amplification kit, TCR-beta VDJ regions were amplified with primers for the TCR constant region and the 5'RACE anchor. A first PCR added sample indexes and Illumina adaptors, and a second PCR then raised library yield. After Ampure bead purification, the roughly 650 bp TCR product was size-selected on a 2% E-gel SizeSelection system. Before pooling, library quality was assessed on a Bioanalyzer, concentration was determined with Qubit, and library quantification was performed with the Kapa Library Quantification kit. Paired-end 2 x 150 bp sequencing of the libraries was performed on an Illumina HiSeq 2500. To increase sequence diversity, roughly 24-31% phiX was spiked into each library pool. Concerning the study's data processing: The UMI-based MiGEC pipeline processed quality-filtered reads and removed over 85% of raw TCR sequences during error correction. IMGT germline references were used for aligning VDJ genes, and each clonotype was defined as a unique CDR3 amino acid sequence together with its V-J genes. VDJtools evaluated clonal expansion, Shannon diversity and CDR3 relatedness (CalcPairwiseDistances, ClusterSamples); CLCbio workbench built phylogenetic trees. A clone was classed as expanded if it had 8 or more unique UMIs, a cutoff based on coefficient-of-variation modelling across technical triplicates. TCRdb applied fastp at Q25 and MiXCR to the public reads, then kept only in-frame beta chains. Each CDR3 protein appears once, grouped with its most common genes and DNA. TCRdb, not the original authors, processed these V and J calls. The sample table contains 65,000 to 90,000 distinct CDR3 sequences; only one count was recorded for about 9.4% of them. About 2% of the sample comes from the top ten.

The sequence came from a man aged 35-49 years in good health. Material for sequencing was PBMCs. The chain joins TRBV20-1 to TRBJ2-7, with the D gene too uncertain to name. The bases read TGCAGTGCTAGACCTCTTACCGGGCTTACCTACGAGCAGTACTTC. This translates into CSARPLTGLTYEQYF.